The rows below give T cell receptor beta chains drawn from one sample of a study of tissue T cells after allogeneic stem cell transplantation. Sequencing was performed with immunoSEQ multiplex PCR; in TCRdb, only in-frame clones are kept and a portion is missing. Here the sample spans 9,400 or so clones, 50% to 80% being singletons. The specimen comprised tissue from the ileum, sampled at autopsy. The receptors here all came from a woman between 18 and 55 years old with breast cancer. CDR3s include the opening cysteine and the closing phenylalanine or tryptophan. The D gene is left open where the match is weak. Expanded clones are given a class, and other clones once, few, many or no size at all.

size | J | V | D | DNA | CDR3
NA | TRBJ2-2 | TRBV25-1 | NA | TGTGCCAGCTCCACCCCCACCGGGGAGCTGTTTTTT | CASSTPTGELFF
NA | TRBJ2-3 | TRBV24-1 | TRBD1 | TGTGCCACCAGTGATTTCCAGGGGGACAGCACAGATACGCAGTATTTT | CATSDFQGDSTDTQYF
medium-sized | TRBJ1-6 | TRBV27 | NA | TGTGCCAGCAGTCCCACGTGGGAGCTTGGAAATTCACCCCTCCACTTT | CASSPTWELGNSPLHF
NA | TRBJ2-5 | TRBV5-4 | TRBD1 | TGTGCCAGCAGCGCGACAGGGGGCCGGACCCAGTACTTC | CASSATGGRTQYF
once | TRBJ2-4 | TRBV29-1 | NA | TGCAGCGTTGAAAGCGGGGACATGGACATTCAGTACTTC | CSVESGDMDIQYF
few | TRBJ2-2 | TRBV15 | TRBD2 | TGTGCCACCAGCAACCTCTTAGCGGGGAACACCGGGGAGCTGTTTTTT | CATSNLLAGNTGELFF
NA | TRBJ2-5 | TRBV5-5 | NA | TGTGCCAGCAGCAGGGTAAGCCAAGAGACCCAGTACTTC | CASSRVSQETQYF
NA | TRBJ2-5 | TRBV5-1 | NA | TGCGCCAGCAGCTTAAGGGGGGGGCAAGAGACCCAGTACTTC | CASSLRGGQETQYF
few | TRBJ2-5 | TRBV5-4 | NA | TGTGCCAGCAGCTTGTTAGGACAGCCTCAAGAGACCCAGTACTTC | CASSLLGQPQETQYF
NA | TRBJ2-7 | TRBV19 | TRBD2 | TGTGCCAGTAGTATAAAGAACCGGGAGGGCTACGAGCAGTACTTC | CASSIKNREGYEQYF
once | TRBJ2-1 | TRBV5-1 | NA | TGCGCCAGCAGCTCCGGGACTGATTACAATGAGCAGTTCTTC | CASSSGTDYNEQFF
NA | TRBJ2-1 | TRBV5-6 | TRBD2 | TGTGCCAGCAGCTTGGTTAGCGGGGGCTACAATGAGCAGTTCTTC | CASSLVSGGYNEQFF
NA | TRBJ2-7 | TRBV19 | TRBD2 | TGTGCCAGTAGTACTAGCGGGAGGTACGAGCAGTACTTC | CASSTSGRYEQYF
few | TRBJ1-2 | TRBV29-1 | TRBD1 | TGCAGCGTTGAATGGGGACAGGGGGCGGATGGCTACACCTTC | CSVEWGQGADGYTF
NA | TRBJ2-7 | TRBV6-2/TRBV6-3 | NA | TGTGCCAGCAGTTACGTGGGGGGAGCCTACGAGCAGTACTTC | CASSYVGGAYEQYF
NA | TRBJ2-7 | TRBV3-1/TRBV3-2 | NA | TGTGCCAGCAGCCAATTCCGGGGGAGTAAACTACGGGAGCAGTACTTC | CASSQFRGSKLREQYF
NA | TRBJ1-6 | TRBV5-1 | NA | TGCGCCAGCAGCTTGGAGCCCGGCTCACCCCTCCACTTT | CASSLEPGSPLHF
NA | TRBJ1-5 | TRBV5-1 | NA | TGCGCCAGCAGCCCGACAGATTTAAATCAGCCCCAGCATTTT | CASSPTDLNQPQHF
few | TRBJ2-7 | TRBV19 | NA | TGTGCCAGTAGTATGCCCGCCACCTACGAGCAGTACTTC | CASSMPATYEQYF
NA | TRBJ1-6 | TRBV27 | NA | TGTGCCAGCAGTTTCGGATTTATGGGTTTTAGTAGCTCCTATAATTCACCCCTCCACTTT | CASSFGFMGFSSSYNSPLHF
NA | TRBJ1-3 | TRBV9 | NA | TGTGCCAGCAGCTCTTCCAACGGAAACACCATATATTTT | CASSSSNGNTIYF
NA | TRBJ2-7 | TRBV29-1 | NA | TGCAGCGTTGTTCACACGTCCTACGAGCAGTACTTC | CSVVHTSYEQYF
NA | TRBJ1-2 | TRBV19 | TRBD1 | TGTGCCAGTAGTACCTACGACCCGGGACAGGGAGTTCCTTCCTTC | CASSTYDPGQGVPSF
once | TRBJ2-3 | TRBV6-4 | NA | TGTGCCAGCAGCCTAGAGGCTACCCCACAGCATACGCAGTATTTT | CASSLEATPQHTQYF
NA | TRBJ2-6 | TRBV10-1 | NA | TGCGCCACGACAGGTTCCACCCGCTCTGGGGCCAACGTCCTGACTTTC | CATTGSTRSGANVLTF
NA | TRBJ2-7 | TRBV7-2 | TRBD1 | TGTGCCAGCAGCGACAGGGCCAACGTATACGAGCAGTACTTC | CASSDRANVYEQYF
few | TRBJ2-5 | TRBV28 | NA | TGTGCCAGCAGTTCCTTGGACTATCCGGAGACCCAGTACTTC | CASSSLDYPETQYF
NA | TRBJ1-5 | TRBV19 | NA | TGTGCCAGTAGTATAAAGGGGCGGACGGGGAGGGGGGATCAGCCCCAGCATTTT | CASSIKGRTGRGDQPQHF
NA | TRBJ1-4 | TRBV5-4 | TRBD1 | TGTGCCAGGATAGGGACAGCTAATGAAAAACTGTTTTTT | CARIGTANEKLFF
NA | TRBJ1-6 | TRBV6-4 | NA | TGTGCCAGCAGTGAGACTTGGGCTAATAATTCACCCCTCCACTTT | CASSETWANNSPLHF
NA | TRBJ2-7 | TRBV4-3 | TRBD1 | TGCGCCAGCAGCCGGGGACAGGGGGCATACGAGCAGTACTTC | CASSRGQGAYEQYF
NA | TRBJ2-1 | TRBV5-1 | TRBD2 | TGCGCCAGCAGCTTTAGCGGGGGGCCTTACAATGAGCAGTTCTTC | CASSFSGGPYNEQFF
NA | TRBJ1-5 | TRBV5-5 | NA | TGTGCCAGCAGTATTCAGCCCCAGCATTTT | CASSIQPQHF
few | TRBJ2-3 | TRBV3-1/TRBV3-2 | NA | TGTGCCAGCAGCCAAGTGGGTCGGCCTTGGGATACGCAGTATTTT | CASSQVGRPWDTQYF
NA | TRBJ1-1 | TRBV12-3/TRBV12-4 | TRBD1 | TGTGCCAGCAGCAAGGGGACAGGGAGAGCTTTCTTT | CASSKGTGRAFF
few | TRBJ1-3 | TRBV18 | NA | TGTGCCAGCTCACCAGGGGCTGGAAACACCATATATTTT | CASSPGAGNTIYF
NA | TRBJ1-6 | TRBV5-1 | NA | TGCGCCAGCAGTGAAAGGGATATGGGGTCACCCCTCCACTTT | CASSERDMGSPLHF
once | TRBJ1-3 | TRBV9 | NA | TGTGCCAGCAGCGTGGGGGGGGCTGGAAACACCATATATTTT | CASSVGGAGNTIYF
NA | TRBJ1-2 | TRBV19 | NA | TGTGCCAGTAGTCTTCGGGAAGGACCGCCCTATGGCTACACCTTC | CASSLREGPPYGYTF
NA | TRBJ2-1 | TRBV7-2 | NA | TGTGCCAGCAGCTTATTGAGCTCTCTCGATGAGCAGTTCTTC | CASSLLSSLDEQFF
NA | TRBJ2-7 | TRBV6-5 | NA | TGTGCCAGCAGTTATACGGGTTCGTACGAGCAGTACTTC | CASSYTGSYEQYF
NA | TRBJ2-6 | TRBV15 | NA | TGTGCCACCAGTACGTTACTCGGGACCGCAAGCTCTGGGGCCAACGTCCTGACTTTC | CATSTLLGTASSGANVLTF
few | TRBJ1-4 | TRBV10-3 | NA | TGTGCCATCAGTGAGTCGGGACGGCTTAATGAAAAACTGTTTTTT | CAISESGRLNEKLFF
NA | TRBJ2-3 | TRBV19 | TRBD2 | TGTGCCAGTAGTACTAGCGGGAGAGATACGCAGTATTTT | CASSTSGRDTQYF
NA | TRBJ2-3 | TRBV3-1/TRBV3-2 | NA | TGTGCCAGCAGCCACAAGAGTCCCTCAGGGGGGGGGCTTACAGATACGCAGTATTTT | CASSHKSPSGGGLTDTQYF
NA | TRBJ2-7 | TRBV6-5 | TRBD1 | TGTGCCAGCAGACCCACAGGGGTAAGGCTCGAGCAGTACTTC | CASRPTGVRLEQYF
few | TRBJ2-7 | TRBV6-5 | TRBD1 | TGTGCCAGCAGTCGAGACAGGGTTCCCTCCTACGAGCAGTACTTC | CASSRDRVPSYEQYF
NA | TRBJ2-5 | TRBV6-5 | TRBD2 | TGTGCCAGCAGTTACGTACTAGCGGGGGATGGAGAGACCCAGTACTTC | CASSYVLAGDGETQYF
once | TRBJ2-2 | TRBV12-1 | NA | TGTGCCAGCAGCTCCGGGACAGGGGGCACCGGGGAGCTGTTTTTT | CASSSGTGGTGELFF
few | TRBJ2-7 | TRBV7-9 | TRBD2 | TGTGCCAGCAGCCGGACTAGCGGGGGCGGGGGCTCCTACGAGCAGTACTTC | CASSRTSGGGGSYEQYF